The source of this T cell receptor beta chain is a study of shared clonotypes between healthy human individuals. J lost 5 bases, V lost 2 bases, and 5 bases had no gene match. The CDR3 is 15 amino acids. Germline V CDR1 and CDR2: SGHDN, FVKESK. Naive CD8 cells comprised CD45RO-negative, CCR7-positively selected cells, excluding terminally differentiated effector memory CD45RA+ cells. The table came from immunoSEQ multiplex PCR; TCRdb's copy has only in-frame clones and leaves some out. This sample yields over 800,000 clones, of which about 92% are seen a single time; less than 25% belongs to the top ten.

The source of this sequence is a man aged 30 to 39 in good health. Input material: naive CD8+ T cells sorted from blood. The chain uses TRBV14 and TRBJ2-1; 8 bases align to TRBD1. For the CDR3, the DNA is TGTGCCAGCAGCCAAAGTATGGACAGGGACAATGAGCAGTTCTTC. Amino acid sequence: CASSQSMDRDNEQFF.